The T cell receptor (beta chain) under discussion was sequenced for a study of blood T cell repertoires in COVID-19. The overall study: Collection of acute and convalescent COVID-19 samples took place in the United States, Italy and Spain. From T cells, B-cell-depleted T cells, or PBMCs came the material, which was cDNA or gDNA.

Per the study methods: Amplification with reference gene primers provided the estimates of nucleated cell counts. Sequencing used immunoSEQ multiplex PCR; TCRdb keeps in-frame clones, though not all of them. V, J and clone size are taken as reported in that table, and D and trimming were inferred from the DNA itself. The data contain tens of thousands of clones, around 80% of them singletons. Sequencing used peripheral blood. This clonotype was sampled from a woman aged 80 or older with acute or convalescent COVID-19.

The CDR3 nucleotides are TGTGCCAGCTCGCTAGGACTAGTCAACACCGGGGAGCTGTTTTTT. Protein sequence: CASSLGLVNTGELFF. The chain joins TRBV18 to TRBJ2-2, with 7 nucleotides matching TRBD2. The CDR3 spans 15 residues. The V segment lost 6 bases and the J segment 2 bases; nucleotides outside the gene matches: 6. In germline, CDR1 is KGHSH, CDR2 LQKENI.